The T cell receptor (beta chain) under discussion was sequenced for a study of T cell changes during pregnancy in multiple sclerosis. Produced via immunoSEQ multiplex PCR; TCRdb's table is partial and in-frame only. The sample has 35,000 to 45,000 clones; about 88% are singletons. CDR1 is MRHNA, CDR2 SNTAGT, per germline. This CDR3 is 19 amino acids long. The V and J ends lost 7 bases and 0 bases, in that order; junction bases with no gene match: 15. The chain joins TRBV6-4 to TRBJ1-5; 10 bases align to TRBD1. This receptor was taken from a female donor with multiple sclerosis, enrolled in a pregnancy study. Sequences were derived from CD8+ T cells from peripheral blood mononuclear cells, sampled in the first trimester of pregnancy. CDR3: CASTPSRDRGLFSNQPQHF. The CDR3 coding sequence is TGTGCCAGCACCCCGTCCCGGGACAGGGGCCTTTTTAGCAATCAGCCCCAGCATTTT.